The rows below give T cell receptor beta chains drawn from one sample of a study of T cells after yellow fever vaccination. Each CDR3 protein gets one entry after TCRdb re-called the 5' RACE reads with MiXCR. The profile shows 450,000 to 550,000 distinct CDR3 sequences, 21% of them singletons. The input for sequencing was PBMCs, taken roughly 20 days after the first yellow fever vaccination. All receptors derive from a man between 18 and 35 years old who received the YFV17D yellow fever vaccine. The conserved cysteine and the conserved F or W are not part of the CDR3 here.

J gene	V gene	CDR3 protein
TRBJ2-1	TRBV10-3	AISESSYRGYNEQF
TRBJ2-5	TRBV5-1	ASSLQYFQETQY
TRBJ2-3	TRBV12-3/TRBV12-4	ASSYESGGETDTQY
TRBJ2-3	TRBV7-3	ASSRDLKTDTQY
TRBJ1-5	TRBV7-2	ASTPSGPGNQPQH
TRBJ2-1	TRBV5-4	ASRPTSGGALEQF
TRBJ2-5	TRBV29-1	SADLEVVETQY
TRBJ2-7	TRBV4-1	ASSQGQAYEQY
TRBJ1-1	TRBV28	ASTKRGAGNTEAF
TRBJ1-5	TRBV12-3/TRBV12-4	ASSLESSPQH
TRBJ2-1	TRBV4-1	ASSLDSRQRPGF
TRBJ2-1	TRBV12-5	ASGLVFGGQGFYNEQF
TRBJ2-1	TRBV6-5	ASSYFGGGAINEQF
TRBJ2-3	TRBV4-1	ASSQGGLAQSTDTQY
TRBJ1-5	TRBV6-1	ASKELNSNQPQH
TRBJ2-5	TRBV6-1	AARLGRSETQY
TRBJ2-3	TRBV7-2	ASSLSHNRYYDTQY
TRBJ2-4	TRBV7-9	ASSFKGGQGNIQY
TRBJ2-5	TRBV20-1	SARDQGETQY
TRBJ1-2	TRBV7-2	ASSLYGARNGYT
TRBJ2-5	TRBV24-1	ATSEDTQETQY
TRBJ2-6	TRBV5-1	ASSPDGTASGANVLT
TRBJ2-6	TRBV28	ASSVTGIGANVLT
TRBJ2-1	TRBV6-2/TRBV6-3	ASSPRTDYNEQF
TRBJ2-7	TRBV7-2	ASSSFPYEQY
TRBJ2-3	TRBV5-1	ASSLMGFSTDTQY
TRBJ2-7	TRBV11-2	ASSPRTGGEQY
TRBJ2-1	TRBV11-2	ASSGQTGDSYNEQF
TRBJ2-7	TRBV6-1	ASNRYEQY
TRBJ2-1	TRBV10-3	AAAGRNEQF
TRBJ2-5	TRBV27	ASSPWTSGGLAGETQY
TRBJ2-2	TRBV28	ASSWGTNTGELF
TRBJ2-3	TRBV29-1	SVDLAWGTDTQY
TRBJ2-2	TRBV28	ASSTSGVKTGELF
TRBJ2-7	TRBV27	ASSLLAGGNEQY
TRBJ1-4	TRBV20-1	SARSDGGANEKLF
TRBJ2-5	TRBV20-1	SARDPAGPGETQY
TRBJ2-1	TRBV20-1	SALDRSSYNEQF
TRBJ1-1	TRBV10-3	AIRGGANTEAF
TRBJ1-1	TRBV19	ASQQVSNTEAF
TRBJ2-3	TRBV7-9	ASSSGSGTITDTQY
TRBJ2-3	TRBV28	AATAGGRAQY
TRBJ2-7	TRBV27	ASRQWGTLREQY
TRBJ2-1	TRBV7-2	ASSLQGPYNEQF
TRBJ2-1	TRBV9	ASSVEGTVSYNEQF
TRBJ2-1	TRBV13	ASSSDLGTANNEQF
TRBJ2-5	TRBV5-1	ASSLAEGGIQETQY
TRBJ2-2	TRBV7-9	ASSLRELF
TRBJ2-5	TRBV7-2	ASDRGGGVTQY